The 26 T cell receptor beta chains presented below share a single source sample, sequenced in a study of CD8 T cells in Susac syndrome. RNA, at about 0.5 to 1 ug, was reverse transcribed with random hexamers. MiXCR, applied by TCRdb to the immunoSEQ multiplex PCR reads, yields one record per CDR3 protein. The profile shows tens of thousands of distinct CDR3 sequences, about 95% of them singletons. The sample taken for sequencing was CD8+ T cells from PBMCs. These receptors all come from a human donor with Susac syndrome.

The chain has TRBV10-3 and TRBJ2-3, with 12 bases identical to TRBD2. The length of the CDR3 is 16 residues. Germline CDR1 reads ENHRY; CDR2 reads SYGVKD. The ends lost 2 bases at V and 2 bases at J; junction bases unmatched: 2. The CDR3 region has the DNA TGTGCCATCAGTGAGAGACTAGCGGGGGACACAGATACGCAGTATTTT. Amino acids: CAISERLAGDTDTQYF.

This chain uses TRBV2 with TRBJ1-3, with a tentative D call TRBD1 (6 bases). The CDR3 consists of 14 residues. Deletions cut 3 bases from V and 0 bases from J, with 6 bases between. Germline CDR1 and CDR2: SNHLY and FYNNEI. The CDR3 region has the DNA TGTGCCAGCAGTGACAGGGGCTCTGGAAACACCATATATTTT. Translation: CASSDRGSGNTIYF.

The gene calls are TRBV7-9 and TRBJ1-4, with TRBD1 matching over 7 bases. CDR1 and CDR2 (germline): SEHNR, FQNEAQ (reference sequence). V trimming: 1 base; J trimming: 11 bases; junction bases outside the gene matches: 7. The CDR3 loop spans 14 amino acids. For the CDR3, the DNA is TGTGCCAGCAGCTTAGGAGGGGGCAGAGACAAACTGTTTTTT. It translates to CASSLGGGRDKLFF.

The rearrangement joins TRBV12-3 or TRBV12-4 to TRBJ1-4, with D unclear. Trimming left V 2 bases short and J 6 bases short, with 19 bases between. CDR3 size: 17 residues. The CDR3 DNA reads TGTGCCAGCAGTTTATCAGATGTGGAGATTAGCTATGAAAAACTGTTTTTT. As protein: CASSLSDVEISYEKLFF.

This chain joins TRBV11-2 and TRBJ1-5, with D uncertain. V was trimmed by 5 bases and J by 9 bases, leaving 14 bases between them. CDR3 size: 13 residues. Germline CDR1 reads SGHAT; CDR2 reads FQNNGV. For the CDR3, the DNA is TGTGCCAGCAGCCTGACTGTGAGATCGCCCCAGCATTTT. Encoded protein: CASSLTVRSPQHF.

The chain links TRBV20-1 to TRBJ1-4; 7 bases are a match to TRBD1. With V trimmed by 0 bases and J by 6 bases, 10 bases remained unmatched. Germline loops: CDR1 DFQATT, CDR2 SNEGSKA (reference sequence). The CDR3 loop spans 16 amino acids. This chain's CDR3 is CSARDDAGTADEKLFF. CDR3 coding DNA: TGCAGTGCTAGAGATGATGCCGGGACAGCAGATGAAAAACTGTTTTTT.

The rearrangement joins TRBV12-3 or TRBV12-4 to TRBJ2-1; D is uncertain. Deletions cut 0 bases from V and 9 bases from J, with 12 bases between. The CDR3 loop spans 14 amino acids. CDR3 protein: CASSLAVQPGEQFF. CDR3 bases: TGTGCCAGCAGTTTAGCAGTCCAACCGGGTGAGCAGTTCTTC.

The V call is TRBV6-5, the J call TRBJ2-3, with a possible D match to TRBD2 (6 bases). Germline V lookup: CDR1 MNHEY, CDR2 SVGAGI. Trimming cost V 4 bases and J 6 bases, with 14 bases left between them. CDR3 length: 14 amino acids. Here the CDR3 reads CASSSRGAQDTQYF. The CDR3 DNA reads TGTGCCAGCAGTTCGCGGGGCGCACAGGATACGCAGTATTTT.

The chain uses TRBV15 and TRBJ1-1, with D possibly matching TRBD1 (5 bases). This CDR3 contains 15 residues. Germline lookup yields CDR1 LNHNV and CDR2 YYDKDF (reference sequence). V was trimmed by 0 bases and J by 6 bases, leaving 14 bases between them. CDR3 bases: TGTGCCACCAGCAGAGATCCGGGGGAATCGGCTGAAGCTTTCTTT. It yields the protein CATSRDPGESAEAFF. Together with reference TRBV15 and TRBJ1-1, the CDR3 gives the full variable domain: DAMVIQNPRYQVTQFGKPVTLSCSQTLNHNVMYWYQQKSSQAPKLLFHYYDKDFNNEADTPDNFQSRRPNTSFCFLDIRSPGLGDTAMYLCATSRDPGESAEAFFGQGTRLTVV.

V and J are TRBV7-9 and TRBJ2-2, with 7 bases lining up with TRBD1. CDR3 length equals 17 residues. With V trimmed by 4 bases and J by 1 base, 9 bases remained unmatched. Germline CDR1 SEHNR, CDR2 FQNEAQ (reference sequence). Here the CDR3 DNA reads TGTGCCAGCAGCTACCCCGACAGGGAACGGAACACCGGGGAGCTGTTTTTT. Residues: CASSYPDRERNTGELFF. Combining the CDR3 with reference TRBV7-9 and TRBJ2-2 gives the whole variable domain DTGVSQNPRHKITKRGQNVTFRCDPISEHNRLYWYRQTLGQGPEFLTYFQNEAQLEKSRLLSDRFSAERPKGSFSTLEIQRTEQGDSAMYLCASSYPDRERNTGELFFGEGSRLTVL.

This chain joins TRBV24-1 and TRBJ2-2; D is possibly TRBD1 or TRBD2 (5 bases each). The CDR3 sequence is 13 residues long. Germline lookup yields CDR1 KGHDR and CDR2 SFDVKD. V was pared by 4 bases and J by 7 bases, with 9 bases between. The CDR3 coding sequence is TGTGCCACCAGTGACTTGGGGGACGGGGAGCTGTTTTTT. This translates into CATSDLGDGELFF.

This rearrangement joins TRBV20-1 to TRBJ2-5; TRBD2 matches 8 bases. Germline values: CDR1 DFQATT, CDR2 SNEGSKA (reference sequence). V shed 6 bases, J shed 1 base, and the junction held 4 bases outside the gene matches. The CDR3 runs 13 residues. In nucleotides, the CDR3 is TGCAGTGCCAGTACTAGCGGCCAAGAGACCCAGTACTTC. This translates into CSASTSGQETQYF.

This CDR3 is CSARLGQNYGYTF. For the CDR3, the DNA is TGCAGTGCTAGATTAGGACAGAACTATGGCTACACCTTC. The chain has TRBV20-1 and TRBJ1-2; D might be TRBD1 (6 bases). Trimming took 2 bases from V and 2 from J, leaving 9 bases between them. Per the germline V gene, CDR1 is DFQATT and CDR2 is SNEGSKA (reference sequence). The CDR3 runs 13 residues.

The CDR3 sequence is CASSPSGGLAGERYNEQFF. CDR3 in DNA: TGTGCCAGCAGTCCTTCCGGGGGACTAGCGGGGGAGCGCTACAATGAGCAGTTCTTC. V is TRBV12-3 or TRBV12-4 and J is TRBJ2-1; 14 bases match TRBD2. This CDR3 has 19 residues. Trimming took 5 bases from V and 3 from J; bases not matched to a gene: 12.

V usage is TRBV4-3 and J usage is TRBJ1-6; 7 bases are shared with TRBD1. Trimming cost V 2 bases and J 10 bases; bases outside gene matches: 5. Germline CDR1 reads LGHNA; CDR2 reads YSLEER. The length of the CDR3 is 14 residues. The DNA for the CDR3 is TGCGCCAGCAGCCAAAGGGACAGAGGATCACCCCTCCACTTT. This translates into CASSQRDRGSPLHF.

The V call is TRBV20-1, the J call TRBJ1-5, with unresolved D. The CDR3 spans 15 residues. Trimming shortened V by 0 bases and J by 5 bases, and 14 bases separated the two germline ends. Germline loops: CDR1 DFQATT, CDR2 SNEGSKA (reference sequence). The chain's CDR3 is CSARDLFRSDQPQHF. In DNA form, the CDR3 reads TGCAGTGCTAGAGATCTTTTTAGGTCAGATCAGCCCCAGCATTTT.

V usage is TRBV20-1 and J usage is TRBJ2-1, with D maybe TRBD2 (5 bases). Germline assignment: CDR1 DFQATT and CDR2 SNEGSKA (reference sequence). V was cut by 3 bases and J by 6 bases, with 15 bases left in between. The CDR3 totals 14 residues. The CDR3 sequence: CSASSRFEGNEQFF. Written as DNA, the CDR3 is TGCAGTGCTAGCTCCCGCTTCGAGGGCAATGAGCAGTTCTTC.

Only one count was recorded for this clonotype. This chain links TRBV12-3 or TRBV12-4 with TRBJ1-2; 9 bases map to TRBD1. V lost 6 bases to trimming and J lost 8 bases; unmatched junction nucleotides: 10. The CDR3 runs 14 residues. This chain's CDR3 is CASRAGTGNGGYTF. The CDR3, as DNA: TGTGCCAGCAGGGCCGGGACAGGGAATGGCGGCTACACCTTC.

The chain recombines TRBV6-6 with TRBJ1-5; 10 nucleotides agree with TRBD1. Germline CDR1 is MNHNY and CDR2 is SVGAGI (reference sequence). Losses at the gene ends were 6 bases for V and 3 bases for J; bases not matched to a gene: 8. The CDR3 is 16 residues long. CDR3 in amino acids: CASRGGGQGYNQPQHF. In nucleotides, the CDR3 is TGTGCCAGCAGAGGCGGGGGACAGGGGTACAATCAGCCCCAGCATTTT.

The CDR3 reads CASSQPTFSYNEQFF. The CDR3 DNA reads as TGTGCCAGTAGTCAACCGACATTCTCCTACAATGAGCAGTTCTTC. The chain links TRBV19 to TRBJ2-1, with unresolved D. V dropped 5 bases and J dropped 0 bases, with 11 bases sitting between them. Germline V CDR1 and CDR2: LNHDA, SQIVND (reference sequence). The CDR3 is 15 amino acids.

The V gene is TRBV7-9, the J gene TRBJ1-5; unclear D gene. Germline CDR1 and CDR2: SEHNR and FQNEAQ (reference sequence). V was cut by 3 bases and J by 9 bases, with 15 bases left in between. This CDR3 has 14 amino acids. CDR3 loop: CASSFGLGSSPQHF. The DNA for the CDR3 is TGTGCCAGCAGCTTCGGACTGGGGTCTTCGCCCCAGCATTTT.

The chain is built from TRBV28 and TRBJ2-7, with 7 positions matching TRBD2. This CDR3 is built from 14 residues. Germline CDR1 MDHEN, CDR2 SYDVKM. J gave up 3 bases and V 3 bases, and 5 bases lay outside the gene matches. In DNA, the CDR3 is TGTGCCAGCAGTTTTGGGACTACCCTCTACGAGCAGTACTTC. It codes for CASSFGTTLYEQYF.

This sequence joins TRBV29-1 and TRBJ1-4, with 7 bases matching TRBD1. Trimming removed 1 base from V and 4 bases from J; junction bases left unmatched: 9. This CDR3 has 16 residues. CDR1 is SQVTM and CDR2 is ANQGSEA in the germline V gene. CDR3 DNA sequence: TGCAGCGTTGAAGCCGGGAGGAGGGACAGTAATGAAAAACTGTTTTTT. It yields the protein CSVEAGRRDSNEKLFF.

This clonotype has more than one count but fewer than ten. The chain recombines TRBV6-1 with TRBJ2-1, with 9 bases fitting TRBD1. Germline lookup yields CDR1 MNHNS and CDR2 SASEGT. The CDR3 is made up of 15 amino acids. With V trimmed by 8 bases and J by 7 bases, 12 bases remained unmatched. The CDR3 DNA follows: TGTGCCAGCGCCCCGTTGGGACAGGGAACAAATGAGCAGTTCTTC. It yields the protein CASAPLGQGTNEQFF.

The genes are TRBV4-3 and TRBJ2-7; the match to TRBD2 covers 7 bases. The CDR3 sequence is 14 residues long. The V segment lost 0 bases and the J segment 2 bases; nucleotides outside the gene matches: 1. Per germline, CDR1 LGHNA and CDR2 YSLEER. The DNA of the CDR3 is TGCGCCAGCAGCCAAGAGGGAGGGACCTACGAGCAGTACTTC. It is translated as CASSQEGGTYEQYF.

This rearrangement joins TRBV9 to TRBJ1-4; the D is unclear. The CDR3 consists of 14 residues. Trimming took off 3 bases at V and 8 bases at J, with 14 bases between the two ends. The germline gives CDR1 SGDLS, CDR2 YYNGEE. CDR3 residues: CASSARSREEKLFF. The CDR3 DNA reads TGTGCCAGCAGCGCCAGATCAAGAGAAGAAAAACTGTTTTTT.